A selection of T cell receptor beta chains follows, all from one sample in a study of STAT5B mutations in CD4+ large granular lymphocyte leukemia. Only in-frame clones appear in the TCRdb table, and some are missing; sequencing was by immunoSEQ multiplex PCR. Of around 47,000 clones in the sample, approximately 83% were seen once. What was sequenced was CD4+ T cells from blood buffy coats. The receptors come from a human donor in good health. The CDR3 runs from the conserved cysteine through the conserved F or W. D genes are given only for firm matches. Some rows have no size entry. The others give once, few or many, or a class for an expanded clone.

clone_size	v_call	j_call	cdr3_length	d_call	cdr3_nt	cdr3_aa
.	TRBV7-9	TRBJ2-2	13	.	TGTGCCAGCAGCTTAGCTCCATACGGGGAGCTGTTTTTT	CASSLAPYGELFF
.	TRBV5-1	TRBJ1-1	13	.	TGCGCCAGCAGAAAGACAGGGAACACTGAAGCTTTCTTT	CASRKTGNTEAFF
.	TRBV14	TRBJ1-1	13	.	TGTGCCAGCAGCCAAGTTCTGAACACTGAAGCTTTCTTT	CASSQVLNTEAFF
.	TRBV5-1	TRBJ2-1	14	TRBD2	TGCGCCAGCAGCTTGCGGGGGGTCCCGAATGAGCAGTTCTTC	CASSLRGVPNEQFF
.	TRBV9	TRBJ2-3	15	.	TGTGCCAGCAGCGCGTCTAGCGTCCACACAGATACGCAGTATTTT	CASSASSVHTDTQYF
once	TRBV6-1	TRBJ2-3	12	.	TGTGCCAGCAGTGACTGGGTGGATACGCAGTATTTT	CASSDWVDTQYF
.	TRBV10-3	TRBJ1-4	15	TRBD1	TGTGCCATCAGCCAATTCGGGACAGAGAATGAAAAACTGTTTTTT	CAISQFGTENEKLFF
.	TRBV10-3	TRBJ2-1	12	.	TGTGCCATCAGTGAACAGGTCAATGAGCAGTTCTTC	CAISEQVNEQFF
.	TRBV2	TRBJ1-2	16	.	TGTGCCAGCAGTGAAGGGGGCAGTCAAACTAACTATGGCTACACCTTC	CASSEGGSQTNYGYTF
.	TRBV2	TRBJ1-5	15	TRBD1	TGTGCCAGCATTACAGACAGGGAGATCAATCAGCCCCAGCATTTT	CASITDREINQPQHF
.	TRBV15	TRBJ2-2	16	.	TGTGCCACCAGCAGAGATAGGGGGCTAGCGGCCGGGGAGCTGTTTTTT	CATSRDRGLAAGELFF
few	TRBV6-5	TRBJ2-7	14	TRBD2	TGTGCCAGCATGGTTAACGGGAGGGCCCTCGAGCAGTACTTC	CASMVNGRALEQYF
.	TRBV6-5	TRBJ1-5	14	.	TGTGCCAGCAGTCCCGAGGGGCTAAATCAGCCCCAGCATTTT	CASSPEGLNQPQHF
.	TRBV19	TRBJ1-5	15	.	TGTGCCAGTAGTGTTGGGACCCTTAGCAATCAGCCCCAGCATTTT	CASSVGTLSNQPQHF
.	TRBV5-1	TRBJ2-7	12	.	TGCGCCAGCAGCTGGGCCGGGGACGAGCAGTACTTC	CASSWAGDEQYF
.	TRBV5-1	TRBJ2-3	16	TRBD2	TGCGCCAGCAGCTTGGCTAGCGGGAGGAATTCAGATACGCAGTATTTT	CASSLASGRNSDTQYF
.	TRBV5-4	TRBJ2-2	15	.	TGTGCCAGCAGCAATACTAGATGGGGAACCGGGGAGCTGTTTTTT	CASSNTRWGTGELFF
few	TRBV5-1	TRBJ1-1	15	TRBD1	TGCGCCAGCAGCCCCCGGACAGGGGGTTGGACTGAAGCTTTCTTT	CASSPRTGGWTEAFF
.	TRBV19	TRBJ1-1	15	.	TGTGCCAGTAGTACCGGACAGCAACTGAACACTGAAGCTTTCTTT	CASSTGQQLNTEAFF
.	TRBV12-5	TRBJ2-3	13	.	TGTGCTAGTGGAACGCGGAGCACAGATACGCAGTATTTT	CASGTRSTDTQYF
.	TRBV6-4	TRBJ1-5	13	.	TGTGCCAGCAGTGAAGAGGGCGATCAGCCCCAGCATTTT	CASSEEGDQPQHF
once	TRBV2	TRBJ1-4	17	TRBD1	TGTGCCAGCAGGGACTTCGGGACAGGGTTTAGCCGTGAAAAACTGTTTTTT	CASRDFGTGFSREKLFF
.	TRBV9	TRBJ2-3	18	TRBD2	TGTGCCAGCAGCGTAGATCCTAGCGGGGGCCGGAGGACAGATACGCAGTATTTT	CASSVDPSGGRRTDTQYF
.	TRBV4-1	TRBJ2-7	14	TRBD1	TGCGCCAGCAGCCTAGGGACAGGTACCTACGAGCAGTACTTC	CASSLGTGTYEQYF
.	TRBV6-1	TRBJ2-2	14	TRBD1	TGTGCCAGCAGTGTAAGACAGGGGTCCGGGGAGCTGTTTTTT	CASSVRQGSGELFF
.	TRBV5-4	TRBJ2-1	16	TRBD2	TGTGCCAGCAGCTTCTCTCTAGCGGGAGGAAGCGATGAGCAGTTCTTC	CASSFSLAGGSDEQFF
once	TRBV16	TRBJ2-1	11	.	TGTGCCAGCAGCCTAAGGAATGAGCAGTTCTTC	CASSLRNEQFF
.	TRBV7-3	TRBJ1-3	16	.	TGTGCCAGCAGCCTGGATCGAACGGGCTCTGGAAACACCATATATTTT	CASSLDRTGSGNTIYF
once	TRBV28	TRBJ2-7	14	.	TGTGCCAGCAGGGCGCCGGGAGAGGTCTACGAGCAGTACTTC	CASRAPGEVYEQYF
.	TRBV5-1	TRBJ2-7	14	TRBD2	TGCGCCAGCAGCTTAGGTGGGGGGGACTACGAGCAGTACTTC	CASSLGGGDYEQYF
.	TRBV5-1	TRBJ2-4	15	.	TGCGCCAGCAGCCCTAACAGGAATAGAGGGGACATTCAGTACTTC	CASSPNRNRGDIQYF
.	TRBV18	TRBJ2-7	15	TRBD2	TGTGCCAGCTCACCCGGGGTTAGCGGGGACTACGAGCAGTACTTC	CASSPGVSGDYEQYF
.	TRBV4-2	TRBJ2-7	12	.	TGTGCCAGCAGCCTTGACACCTACGAGCAGTACTTC	CASSLDTYEQYF
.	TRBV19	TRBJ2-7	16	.	TGTGCCAGTAGTATCCCATGGACAGCCGGGGCCCACGAGCAGTACTTC	CASSIPWTAGAHEQYF
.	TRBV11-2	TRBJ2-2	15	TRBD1	TGTGCCAGCAGCAGCTACAGGGGTGGCACCGGGGAGCTGTTTTTT	CASSSYRGGTGELFF
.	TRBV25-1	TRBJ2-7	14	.	TGTGCCAGCAGGATGGGGCAGTTATCCCACGAGCAGTACTTC	CASRMGQLSHEQYF
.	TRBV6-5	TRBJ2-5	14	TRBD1	TGTGCCAGCAGTCACGGGGACAGCCAAGAGACCCAGTACTTC	CASSHGDSQETQYF
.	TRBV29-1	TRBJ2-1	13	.	TGCAGCGTTGGTCAGGGATTCTACAATGAGCAGTTCTTC	CSVGQGFYNEQFF
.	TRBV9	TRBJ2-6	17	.	TGTGCCAGCAGCGTAGGGAGGGGGGCGGTCGGGGCCAACGTCCTGACTTTC	CASSVGRGAVGANVLTF
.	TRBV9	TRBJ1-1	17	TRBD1	TGTGCCAGCAGCGGACCCGGTGACAGGGGGTTGAACACTGAAGCTTTCTTT	CASSGPGDRGLNTEAFF
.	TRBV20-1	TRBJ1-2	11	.	TGCAGTGGCTCCGGGAGCTATGGCTACACCTTC	CSGSGSYGYTF
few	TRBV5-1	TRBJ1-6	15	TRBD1	TGCGCCAGCAGCTTGGTCAAGACAGGGAATTCACCCCTCCACTTT	CASSLVKTGNSPLHF
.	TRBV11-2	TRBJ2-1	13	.	TGTGCCAGCAGGGTCACTAGGTACAATGAGCAGTTCTTC	CASRVTRYNEQFF
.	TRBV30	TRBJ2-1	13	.	TGTGCCTGGAGTGAGGACATAGGCAATGAGCAGTTCTTC	CAWSEDIGNEQFF
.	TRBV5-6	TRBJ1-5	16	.	TGTGCCAGCAGCAAGACAATACAGGGCGGCAATCAGCCCCAGCATTTT	CASSKTIQGGNQPQHF
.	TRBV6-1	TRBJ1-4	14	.	TGTGCCAGCAGTTGGTCAGGGACTAATGAAAAACTGTTTTTT	CASSWSGTNEKLFF
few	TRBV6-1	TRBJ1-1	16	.	TGTGCCAGCAGTGAAATGGGTAACATCTTGAACACTGAAGCTTTCTTT	CASSEMGNILNTEAFF
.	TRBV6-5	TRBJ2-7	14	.	TGTGCCAGCACCTACCTGGGTAGGTCGGGCGAGCAGTACTTC	CASTYLGRSGEQYF
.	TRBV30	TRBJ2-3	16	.	TGTGCCTGGAGTGTCGGGGTTAGTTCTAGCACAGATACGCAGTATTTT	CAWSVGVSSSTDTQYF
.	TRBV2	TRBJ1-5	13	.	TGTGCCAGCTCTCCGGGACGTAGTCAGCCCCAGCATTTT	CASSPGRSQPQHF
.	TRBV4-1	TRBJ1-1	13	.	TGCGCCAGCAGCCAAGCGCTACGGGTGGGAGCTTTCTTT	CASSQALRVGAFF
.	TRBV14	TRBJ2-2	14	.	TGTGCCAGCAGCCAACACTTGAGCAGTGGGGAGCTGTTTTTT	CASSQHLSSGELFF
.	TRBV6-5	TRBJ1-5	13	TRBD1	TGTGCCAGCAGACAGGGGGTAGAGCAGCCCCAGCATTTT	CASRQGVEQPQHF
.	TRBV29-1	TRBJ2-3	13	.	TGCAGCGTGGGGACACCCCGCACAGATACGCAGTATTTT	CSVGTPRTDTQYF
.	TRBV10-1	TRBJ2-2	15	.	TGCGCCAGCAGTGACCCCGGGGGACTGGCCGGGGAGCTGTTTTTT	CASSDPGGLAGELFF
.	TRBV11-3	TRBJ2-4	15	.	TGTGCCAGCAGCATCAGGGCGGGGGCCAAAAACATTCAGTACTTC	CASSIRAGAKNIQYF
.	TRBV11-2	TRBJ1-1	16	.	TGTGCCAGCAGCTTCCCCAGCGGTTTGGGGAACACTGAAGCTTTCTTT	CASSFPSGLGNTEAFF